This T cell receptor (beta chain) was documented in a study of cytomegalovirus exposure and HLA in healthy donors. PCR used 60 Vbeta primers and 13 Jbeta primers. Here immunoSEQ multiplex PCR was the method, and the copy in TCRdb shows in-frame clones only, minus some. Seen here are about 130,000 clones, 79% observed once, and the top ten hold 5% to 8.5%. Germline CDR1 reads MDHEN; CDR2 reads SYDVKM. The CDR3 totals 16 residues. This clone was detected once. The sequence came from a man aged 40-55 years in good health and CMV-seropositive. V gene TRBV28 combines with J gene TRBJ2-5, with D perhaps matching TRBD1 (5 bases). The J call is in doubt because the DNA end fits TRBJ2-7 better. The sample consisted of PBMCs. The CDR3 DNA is TGTGCCAGCAGTTTTAATGCAGGGTCGGGTGCCTACGAGCAGTACTTC. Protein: CASSFNAGSGAYEQYF.